These 30 T cell receptor beta chains were sequenced from one sample in a study of T-cell reconstitution after alpha-beta-depleted transplantation in children. A library of TCRbeta sequences, prepared with unique molecular identifiers, was generated. A single record per CDR3 protein comes from TCRdb applying MiXCR to the PCR reads. The repertoire holds nearly 350,000 distinct CDR3 sequences, 16% seen once, with roughly 41% in the top ten. The sample consisted of PBMCs, mostly from graft donor cells, taken 360 days after TCRalphabeta/CD19-depleted stem cell transplant. Receptor source: a male patient aged 2 to 10 who had a stem cell transplant for acute lymphoblastic leukemia, so the T cells may come from the graft donor.

This clonotype occurred a few times. This sequence joins TRBV4-2 and TRBJ2-7; either TRBD1 or TRBD2 may fit D (5 bases each). Deletions cut 3 bases from V and 2 bases from J, with 11 bases between. CDR1 LGHNA and CDR2 YNFKEQ come from the germline V gene. CDR3 length: 14 amino acids. The CDR3 loop is CASSQGDGPYEQYF. The DNA for the CDR3 is TGTGCCAGCAGCCAGGGGGACGGTCCCTACGAGCAGTACTTC.

This clonotype occurred a few times. The J gene is TRBJ2-7, the V gene TRBV5-5, with 9 positions matching TRBD1. With V trimmed by 6 bases and J by 4 bases, 8 bases remained unmatched. There are 14 residues in the CDR3. Germline CDR1 SGHKS, CDR2 YYEKEE (reference sequence). CDR3 sequence (DNA): TGTGCCAGCACCGTACAGGGGGCGCCGTACGAGCAGTACTTC. It specifies CASTVQGAPYEQYF. The whole variable domain, remainder taken from reference TRBV5-5 and TRBJ2-7, is DAGVTQSPTHLIKTRGQQVTLRCSPISGHKSVSWYQQVLGQGPQFIFQYYEKEERGRGNFPDRFSARQFPNYSSELNVNALLLGDSALYLCASTVQGAPYEQYFGPGTRLTVT.

This clonotype appeared a few times. V is TRBV28 and J is TRBJ1-5; maybe TRBD1 (6 bases). CDR1 is MDHEN and CDR2 is SYDVKM in the germline V gene. Trimming shortened V by 5 bases and J by 0 bases, and 26 bases separated the two germline ends. The CDR3 contains 20 residues. The CDR3 bases are TGTGCCAGCAGTGCCCTTCCCGGGACAATCCCCAATTATAGCAATCAGCCCCAGCATTTT. Protein sequence: CASSALPGTIPNYSNQPQHF.

This clonotype was counted only a few times. The chain carries TRBV4-1 and TRBJ2-7; maybe TRBD1 (6 bases). Trimming left V 4 bases short and J 6 bases short, with 19 bases between. This CDR3 has 15 residues. CDR1 and CDR2 from the germline V gene are MGHRA and YSYEKL. The CDR3 reads CASSRIETGSGEQYF. The CDR3 bases are TGCGCCAGCAGCCGTATCGAAACAGGGTCAGGCGAGCAGTACTTC.

This clonotype was detected a few times. The genes are TRBV15 and TRBJ2-3; tentative D call: TRBD1 (6 bases). The CDR3 loop spans 15 amino acids. V shed 1 base and J shed 0 bases, with 8 bases lying between them. Per the germline V gene, CDR1 is LNHNV and CDR2 is YYDKDF (reference sequence). The CDR3 region is CATSRGQVSTDTQYF. The CDR3 region has the DNA TGTGCCACCAGCAGAGGACAGGTCAGCACAGATACGCAGTATTTT.

This chain uses TRBV12-3 or TRBV12-4 with TRBJ2-5; no clear D. V was pared by 1 base and J by 4 bases, with 7 bases between. The CDR3 runs to 13 residues. The CDR3 region is CASSLVKGETQYF. DNA of the CDR3: TGTGCCAGCAGTTTAGTGAAGGGAGAGACCCAGTACTTC.

The chain recombines TRBV27 with TRBJ2-7, with TRBD2 matching 7 bases. V was clipped by 4 bases and J by 0 bases; unmatched bases: 6. The CDR3 loop spans 15 amino acids. Germline V gives CDR1 MNHEY, CDR2 SMNVEV (reference sequence). CDR3 sequence: CASSSTAGSSYEQYF. The DNA for the CDR3 is TGTGCCAGCAGTTCCACAGCGGGAAGCTCCTACGAGCAGTACTTC.

The rearrangement joins TRBV2 to TRBJ2-3; D perhaps matches TRBD2 (5 bases). Germline loops: CDR1 SNHLY, CDR2 FYNNEI. This CDR3 spans 16 amino acids. V lost 3 bases and J lost 0, with 13 bases in between. The CDR3 reads CASSDNSVSSTDTQYF. The CDR3 DNA sequence: TGTGCCAGCAGTGACAATAGCGTCTCTAGCACAGATACGCAGTATTTT.

The rearrangement links TRBV5-1 to TRBJ2-7; D gene unclear. In germline, CDR1 is SGHRS, CDR2 YFSETQ. CDR3 size: 15 residues. Trimming removed 0 bases at V and 1 base at J, with 11 bases between. CDR3 sequence reads: CASSLATSSSYEQYF. CDR3 nucleotides: TGCGCCAGCAGCTTGGCTACCTCGTCGTCCTACGAGCAGTACTTC.

This clonotype was counted a few times. The CDR3: CASSQEWLAGRTDTQYF. DNA of the CDR3: TGTGCCAGCAGCCAAGAGTGGCTAGCGGGAAGAACAGATACGCAGTATTTT. The chain joins TRBV4-2 to TRBJ2-3; 9 nucleotides match TRBD2. The CDR3 runs 17 residues. Germline values: CDR1 LGHNA, CDR2 YNFKEQ. J gave up 3 bases and V 0 bases, and 7 bases lay outside the gene matches.

This clonotype was seen a few times. The genes are TRBV30 and TRBJ1-2; D is unresolved. There are 14 residues in the CDR3. Per the germline V gene, CDR1 is GTSNPN and CDR2 is SVGIG (reference sequence). Between the trimmed V and J ends, which lost 0 bases and 5 bases, there was a span of 13 bases. CDR3 sequence (DNA): TGTGCCTGGAGTGTAAGCCCGTTGGGGTATGGCTACACCTTC. This encodes CAWSVSPLGYGYTF.

This clonotype has just a few counts. The chain's CDR3 is CASSLPLTPREQYF. CDR3 DNA: TGTGCCAGCAGTCTTCCCCTTACGCCTAGGGAGCAGTACTTC. The gene calls are TRBV28 and TRBJ2-7; D is undetermined. Germline CDR1 MDHEN, CDR2 SYDVKM. This CDR3 is built from 14 residues. Trimming removed 5 bases from V and 7 bases from J, with 18 bases in between. Complete variable domain (other parts from reference TRBV28 and TRBJ2-7): DVKVTQSSRYLVKRTGEKVFLECVQDMDHENMFWYRQDPGLGLRLIYFSYDVKMKEKGDIPEGYSVSREKKERFSLILESASTNQTSMYLCASSLPLTPREQYFGPGTRLTVT.

This clonotype was seen a handful of times. V usage is TRBV4-2 and J usage is TRBJ2-7, with 10 bases lining up with TRBD2. The CDR3 has 19 amino acids. The germline gives CDR1 LGHNA, CDR2 YNFKEQ. J was trimmed by 1 base and V by 1 base; bases with no gene match: 13. Here the CDR3 DNA reads TGTGCCAGCAGCCAAGGGGCGGGGCTAGCGGGAGAGGTTTCCTACGAGCAGTACTTC. Translated: CASSQGAGLAGEVSYEQYF.

The CDR3 here is CASSPEGSGTVGNQPQHF. DNA for the CDR3: TGTGCCAGCAGCCCCGAAGGATCCGGGACAGTTGGCAATCAGCCCCAGCATTTT. The chain links TRBV4-2 to TRBJ1-5, with 7 bases aligning to TRBD1. This CDR3 region has 18 residues. V gave up 4 bases and J gave up 2 bases; unmatched junction bases: 14. Per the germline V gene, CDR1 is LGHNA and CDR2 is YNFKEQ.

This clonotype was detected once. This chain uses TRBV27 with TRBJ2-7, with 10 bases lining up with TRBD1. From germline, CDR1 is MNHEY and CDR2 SMNVEV (reference sequence). This CDR3 is 15 amino acids long. The ends lost 6 bases at V and 4 bases at J; junction bases unmatched: 9. Here the CDR3 reads CASRPRQGAMYEQYF. CDR3 DNA sequence: TGTGCCAGCAGACCGAGACAGGGGGCGATGTACGAGCAGTACTTC.

The chain employs TRBV7-9 and TRBJ2-5; 9 bases are shared with TRBD2. Germline lookup yields CDR1 SEHNR and CDR2 FQNEAQ (reference sequence). The V gene end was trimmed by 0 bases and the J gene end by 4 bases; junction bases not matched to a gene: 6. The CDR3 has 16 amino acids. The CDR3 protein is CASSLAGGRAVETQYF. For the CDR3, the DNA is TGTGCCAGCAGCTTAGCCGGCGGGAGGGCCGTAGAGACCCAGTACTTC.

This clonotype was picked up one time. The chain uses TRBV4-3 and TRBJ2-7; a possible D gene is TRBD2 (6 bases). The CDR3 runs to 18 residues. The germline gives CDR1 LGHNA, CDR2 YSLEER. V was clipped by 1 base and J by 3 bases, with 22 bases between them. CDR3 nucleotide sequence: TGCGCCAGCAGCCAAGCCCCCGCTTTTGGGGGGACTTACTACGAGCAGTACTTC. Translating gives CASSQAPAFGGTYYEQYF.

The V and J genes are TRBV12-3 or TRBV12-4 and TRBJ2-2; a possible D gene is TRBD2 (5 bases). V shed 2 bases and J shed 6 bases, with 10 bases lying between them. The CDR3 length is 14 residues. CDR3 coding DNA: TGTGCCAGCAGTTTACTAGCTTCAGCCGGGGAGCTGTTTTTT. Protein: CASSLLASAGELFF.

V usage is TRBV4-1 and J usage is TRBJ2-3; TRBD2 matches at 10 bases. This CDR3 is 16 amino acids long. In germline, CDR1 is MGHRA, CDR2 YSYEKL. V was clipped by 2 bases and J by 4 bases; unmatched bases: 6. CDR3 nucleotides: TGCGCCAGCAGCCAAACCCTAGCGGGAGTCTCAGATACGCAGTATTTT. This gives the protein CASSQTLAGVSDTQYF.

The chain uses TRBV12-3 or TRBV12-4 and TRBJ2-3; maybe TRBD1 (6 bases). Deletions cut 6 bases from V and 8 bases from J, with 15 bases between. The CDR3 length is 13 residues. Written as DNA, the CDR3 is TGTGCCAGCAGCCGGGACACACCAATTACGCAGTATTTT. This gives the protein CASSRDTPITQYF.

This clonotype was seen many times. The chain links TRBV4-3 to TRBJ2-5; D is possibly TRBD2 (5 bases). V lost 1 base and J 5 bases, leaving 8 bases between the germline ends. CDR3 length: 13 amino acids. Germline V gene data show CDR1 as LGHNA and CDR2 as YSLEER. The CDR3 sequence: CASSQGGLETQYF. The CDR3, as DNA: TGCGCCAGCAGCCAAGGAGGACTTGAGACCCAGTACTTC.

This clonotype was recorded at least ten times. CDR3 in amino acids: CSARPILAGGHYNEQFF. The CDR3 nucleotides read TGCAGTGCTAGACCCATATTAGCGGGAGGGCATTACAATGAGCAGTTCTTC. This rearrangement joins TRBV20-1 to TRBJ2-1, with 11 bases fitting TRBD2. The CDR3 has 17 amino acids. Losses at the gene ends were 2 bases for V and 4 bases for J; bases not matched to a gene: 10. Germline-derived CDR1 and CDR2 are DFQATT and SNEGSKA (reference sequence).

The chain carries TRBV5-6 and TRBJ1-2; 9 bases align to TRBD1. CDR1 and CDR2 from the germline V gene are SGHDT and YYEEEE. V lost 4 bases, J lost 7 bases, and 8 bases stayed unmatched. This CDR3 comprises 14 residues. The CDR3 coding sequence is TGTGCCAGCAGCACAGGGGGCGCCGGGGGTGGCTACACCTTC. Its translation: CASSTGGAGGGYTF. Complete variable domain (other parts from reference TRBV5-6 and TRBJ1-2): DAGVTQSPTHLIKTRGQQVTLRCSPKSGHDTVSWYQQALGQGPQFIFQYYEEEERQRGNFPDRFSGHQFPNYSSELNVNALLLGDSALYLCASSTGGAGGGYTFGSGTRLTVV.

This clonotype was detected a few times. This chain connects TRBV28 to TRBJ1-5, with D uncertain. V lost 6 bases, J lost 0 bases, and 9 bases lay in between. Germline V gives CDR1 MDHEN, CDR2 SYDVKM. The CDR3 is 14 residues long. The CDR3 DNA sequence: TGTGCCAGCAGCCGACGATATAGCAATCAGCCCCAGCATTTT. Encoded protein: CASSRRYSNQPQHF.

With regard to this clonotype: Being one base from a much bigger clone, this may be a read error. This chain uses TRBV5-1 with TRBJ1-4; 7 positions match TRBD1. The V gene's germline CDR1 is SGHRS and CDR2 YFSETQ. The CDR3 has 15 amino acids. V lost 1 base, J lost 7 bases, and 7 bases stayed unmatched. CDR3 coding DNA: TGCGCCAGCAGCTTGACGGGACAGTCGCCTGAAAAACTGTTTTTT. Its translation: CASSLTGQSPEKLFF.

This chain joins TRBV30 and TRBJ1-3; tentatively, D is TRBD1 (6 bases). Deletions cut 3 bases from V and 0 bases from J, with 12 bases between. Germline CDR1 and CDR2: GTSNPN and SVGIG (reference sequence). The CDR3 length is 15 residues. The CDR3 sequence is CAWSAGTTSGNTIYF. The CDR3 DNA is TGTGCCTGGAGCGCCGGGACAACCTCTGGAAACACCATATATTTT.

The CDR3, as DNA: TGTGCCAGCAGATCAGGCTCCTTGTACCAAGAGACCCAGTACTTC. Residues: CASRSGSLYQETQYF. The V and J genes are TRBV6-1 and TRBJ2-5; D is unresolved. This CDR3 is built from 15 residues. Germline assignment: CDR1 MNHNS and CDR2 SASEGT. Trimming removed 6 bases at V and 0 bases at J, with 14 bases between.

This chain links TRBV10-3 with TRBJ2-1; 10 nucleotides match TRBD1. The germline V gene has CDR1 ENHRY and CDR2 SYGVKD. V lost 6 bases and J lost 6; bases outside the gene matches: 5. The CDR3 totals 14 residues. The CDR3 protein is CAISRQGAGNEQFF. The CDR3 DNA sequence: TGTGCCATCAGCCGACAGGGGGCAGGCAATGAGCAGTTCTTC.

The sample holds many counts of this clonotype. The genes are TRBV5-1 and TRBJ2-5; D ambiguous. The ends were cut back, 0 bases at V and 1 base at J, with 7 bases in the middle. The germline CDR1 and CDR2 sequences are SGHRS and YFSETQ. The CDR3 contains 14 residues. In DNA form, the CDR3 reads TGCGCCAGCAGCTTGGTGGCAGCCCAAGAGACCCAGTACTTC. It specifies CASSLVAAQETQYF.

This clonotype has only a few counts. The rearrangement joins TRBV20-1 to TRBJ2-7; TRBD1 agrees at 7 bases. CDR3 length equals 15 residues. Germline V gives CDR1 DFQATT, CDR2 SNEGSKA (reference sequence). V gave up 0 bases and J gave up 0 bases; unmatched junction bases: 5. CDR3 sequence: CSARDGDSSSYEQYF. CDR3 coding DNA: TGCAGTGCTAGAGACGGGGACAGTAGCTCCTACGAGCAGTACTTC.